Each of the 30 T cell receptor beta chains below was sequenced from the same sample in a study of blood T cell repertoires in COVID-19. The data were produced by immunoSEQ multiplex PCR, yet TCRdb's version contains in-frame clones alone and is incomplete. The table records 250,000 or so clones, 80% to 90% of them present only once. The sample comprised PBMCs or T cells enriched from blood (not recorded which). The origin of the receptors is a woman aged 40 to 50 who had been exposed to COVID-19.

The chain couples TRBV9 to TRBJ1-4, with 7 bases fitting TRBD1. V shed 0 bases, J shed 7 bases, and the junction held 6 bases outside the gene matches. This CDR3 has 15 amino acids. Germline lookup yields CDR1 SGDLS and CDR2 YYNGEE. The CDR3 region is CASSVDSTGSEKLFF. CDR3 sequence (DNA): TGTGCCAGCAGCGTAGATTCGACAGGGTCTGAAAAACTGTTTTTT. The whole variable domain, remainder taken from reference TRBV9 and TRBJ1-4, is DSGVTQTPKHLITATGQRVTLRCSPRSGDLSVYWYQQSLDQGLQFLIQYYNGEERAKGNILERFSAQQFPDLHSELNLSSLELGDSALYFCASSVDSTGSEKLFFGSGTQLSVL.

Here the CDR3 DNA reads TGTGCCAGCACGAGGGAGGGATTGCTCCCCACCGGGGAGCTGTTTTTT. Translation gives CASTREGLLPTGELFF. The J gene is TRBJ2-2, the V gene TRBV9; 7 nucleotides agree with TRBD2. Germline values: CDR1 SGDLS, CDR2 YYNGEE. Germline trimming cut 6 bases from V and 4 bases from J; bases unmatched to any gene: 12. The CDR3 runs to 16 residues.

In its sample, this clone was seen once. The gene calls are TRBV29-1 and TRBJ1-2; the D is unclear. Germline V gene data show CDR1 as SQVTM and CDR2 as ANQGSEA. CDR3 length: 11 residues. V was shortened by 5 bases and J by 2 bases, with 6 bases between the two germline ends. The CDR3 bases are TGCAGCGTTCCGGGGAACTATGGCTACACCTTC. Residues: CSVPGNYGYTF.

The chain combines TRBV2 with TRBJ2-7, with 11 bases aligning to TRBD1. The germline CDR1 and CDR2 sequences are SNHLY and FYNNEI. CDR3 length equals 15 residues. The trim removed 5 bases at V and 9 bases at J, leaving 12 bases unmatched. The CDR3 spells CASSSGTGGNPRQYV. CDR3 bases: TGTGCCAGCAGTTCCGGGACAGGGGGTAACCCCCGGCAGTACGTC.

The gene calls are TRBV14 and TRBJ2-1; a weak D match, TRBD2 (6 bases). The CDR3 is 16 amino acids. Germline V lookup: CDR1 SGHDN, CDR2 FVKESK. V lost 0 bases, J lost 3 bases, and 12 bases lay in between. Here the CDR3 reads CASSQEEGTFYNEQFF. The CDR3 DNA sequence: TGTGCCAGCAGCCAAGAGGAGGGGACTTTCTACAATGAGCAGTTCTTC.

J is TRBJ1-1 and V is TRBV28; possibly TRBD1 for D (5 bases). The germline gives CDR1 MDHEN, CDR2 SYDVKM. V was trimmed by 5 bases and J by 3 bases, leaving 13 bases between them. This CDR3 spans 14 amino acids. CDR3 DNA sequence: TGTGCCAGCAGTCCTGAGACAGATTACACTGAAGCTTTCTTT. Protein sequence: CASSPETDYTEAFF.

This chain links TRBV9 with TRBJ2-1; 11 positions match TRBD2. The length of the CDR3 is 16 residues. The germline V gene has CDR1 SGDLS and CDR2 YYNGEE. Trimming took 4 bases from V and 9 from J; bases not matched to a gene: 12. This chain's CDR3 is CASSPRLAGGISEQFF. In DNA, the CDR3 is TGTGCCAGCAGCCCACGGCTAGCGGGAGGAATTAGTGAGCAGTTCTTC. Based on the CDR3 plus reference TRBV9 and TRBJ2-1, the full variable domain is DSGVTQTPKHLITATGQRVTLRCSPRSGDLSVYWYQQSLDQGLQFLIQYYNGEERAKGNILERFSAQQFPDLHSELNLSSLELGDSALYFCASSPRLAGGISEQFFGPGTRLTVL.

The genes are TRBV5-5 and TRBJ2-1; 7 nucleotides line up with TRBD2. Germline CDR1 is SGHKS and CDR2 is YYEKEE (reference sequence). The CDR3 totals 15 residues. The V and J ends lost 5 bases and 5 bases, in that order; junction bases with no gene match: 10. In nucleotides, the CDR3 is TGTGCCAGCAGGCCTGGACTAGGAAAGAACAATGAGCAGTTCTTC. Amino acids: CASRPGLGKNNEQFF.

The rearrangement joins TRBV6-4 to TRBJ2-3; D is unclear. V was shortened by 2 bases and J by 2 bases, with 14 bases between the two germline ends. The germline CDR1 and CDR2 sequences are MRHNA and SNTAGT. The CDR3 has 16 amino acids. The DNA of the CDR3 is TGTGCCAGCAGTGACCCCGAGGCAAGATTCACAGATACGCAGTATTTT. Its translation is CASSDPEARFTDTQYF.

This sequence joins TRBV7-8 and TRBJ1-6; no clear D. CDR1 is SGHVS, CDR2 FQNEAQ, per germline. There are 19 residues in the CDR3. V gave up 2 bases and J gave up 0 bases, with 17 bases separating them. The DNA for the CDR3 is TGTGCCAGCAGCTTAATGGCGAATCGGGGTTTCTCCTATAATTCACCCCTCCACTTT. Amino acids: CASSLMANRGFSYNSPLHF.

The gene calls are TRBV29-1 and TRBJ1-2, with TRBD1 as a possible D gene (6 bases). The V end was cut by 4 bases, the J end by 4 bases, with 25 bases between. Germline-derived CDR1 and CDR2 are SQVTM and ANQGSEA. The CDR3 length is 17 residues. The CDR3 bases are TGCAGCGTTGTTAAATCGCCGTCGGGGGGGGCCGTCTATGGCTACACCTTC. It is translated as CSVVKSPSGGAVYGYTF.

The chain employs TRBV2 and TRBJ1-5; D gene uncertain. The CDR3 runs to 14 residues. The V and J ends lost 2 bases and 0 bases respectively, with 5 bases between them. Germline V gene sequence: CDR1 SNHLY, CDR2 FYNNEI. In DNA, the CDR3 is TGTGCCAGCAGTGAAAGAGGTAGCAATCAGCCCCAGCATTTT. Residues: CASSERGSNQPQHF.

This chain joins TRBV11-2 and TRBJ1-1; D is undetermined. In germline, CDR1 is SGHAT, CDR2 FQNNGV. The germline V and J ends were trimmed by 4 bases and 3 bases, with 9 bases remaining between them. The CDR3 runs to 13 residues. The CDR3 sequence: CASSWERHTEAFF. The CDR3 region has the DNA TGTGCCAGCAGCTGGGAGAGGCACACTGAAGCTTTCTTT.

V usage is TRBV10-3 and J usage is TRBJ2-2; TRBD1 matches 9 bases. CDR3 size: 14 residues. V lost 6 bases to trimming and J lost 4 bases; unmatched junction nucleotides: 3. Per germline, CDR1 ENHRY and CDR2 SYGVKD. The DNA for the CDR3 is TGTGCCATCAGGGGACAGGGCCTCACCGGGGAGCTGTTTTTT. It translates to CAIRGQGLTGELFF.

V and J are TRBV2 and TRBJ2-3; D may be TRBD2 (6 bases). V lost 8 bases to trimming and J lost 0 bases, with 9 bases between them. The CDR3 consists of 13 residues. Germline values: CDR1 SNHLY, CDR2 FYNNEI. The DNA for the CDR3 is TGTGCCAGCCGGGACTTGAGCACAGATACGCAGTATTTT. This translates into CASRDLSTDTQYF.

This chain links TRBV2 with TRBJ1-6; D might be TRBD1 (6 bases). Trimming took off 6 bases at V and 8 bases at J, with 14 bases between the two ends. There are 14 residues in the CDR3. The germline V gene has CDR1 SNHLY and CDR2 FYNNEI. The CDR3 DNA follows: TGTGCCAGCAGCCTGGGGGGGGCTTATTCACCCCTCCACTTT. This encodes CASSLGGAYSPLHF.

The chain is built from TRBV6-2 or TRBV6-3 and TRBJ1-1; D is ambiguous. CDR1 and CDR2 (germline): MNHEY, SVGEGT. This CDR3 is 15 amino acids long. The V and J ends lost 3 bases and 3 bases respectively, with 14 bases between them. The CDR3 bases are TGTGCCAGCAGTTATGGTCGAGGATGGGACACTGAAGCTTTCTTT. It encodes CASSYGRGWDTEAFF.

The rearrangement uses TRBV28 and TRBJ1-4; D not resolved. Trimming stripped 4 bases from V and 10 bases from J, with 10 bases between. Germline-derived CDR1 and CDR2 are MDHEN and SYDVKM. The length of the CDR3 is 12 residues. The CDR3 protein is CASSSPSRKLFF. CDR3 sequence (DNA): TGTGCCAGCAGTTCGCCTTCCAGAAAACTGTTTTTT.

The rearrangement joins TRBV29-1 to TRBJ1-4; 8 nucleotides match TRBD1. CDR3 length: 15 amino acids. Unmatched junction bases numbered 8, after V lost 0 bases and J lost 8 bases. From germline, CDR1 is SQVTM and CDR2 ANQGSEA. For the CDR3, the DNA is TGCAGCGTTGAAGACCCCAGGGGGCCCTTCGAAAAACTGTTTTTT. It specifies CSVEDPRGPFEKLFF.

This clone came up once. This sequence joins TRBV18 and TRBJ2-4; 7 nucleotides align to TRBD1. Germline V CDR1 and CDR2: KGHSH, LQKENI. This CDR3 region has 17 residues. The V and J ends lost 0 bases and 2 bases, in that order; junction bases with no gene match: 7. This chain's CDR3 is CASSPPYRGHTKNIQYF. CDR3 DNA: TGTGCCAGCTCACCACCGTATAGGGGGCATACCAAAAACATTCAGTACTTC.

The CDR3 protein is CASSPAGDNTEAFF. CDR3 in DNA: TGTGCCAGCAGTCCAGCGGGGGACAACACTGAAGCTTTCTTT. This chain joins TRBV28 and TRBJ1-1; perhaps TRBD1 as D (5 bases). CDR3 length: 14 residues. Trimming took off 5 bases at V and 2 bases at J, with 12 bases between the two ends. CDR1 is MDHEN and CDR2 is SYDVKM in the germline V gene.

This chain uses TRBV27 with TRBJ1-2; TRBD1 agrees at 8 bases. CDR1 and CDR2 (germline): MNHEY, SMNVEV (reference sequence). The CDR3 is 13 residues long. Losses at the gene ends were 1 base for V and 7 bases for J; bases not matched to a gene: 2. Here the CDR3 reads CASSLFTGGGYTF. CDR3 nucleotides: TGTGCCAGCAGTTTATTTACAGGGGGTGGCTACACCTTC.

The chain couples TRBV13 to TRBJ2-7, with 9 bases lining up with TRBD1. Trimming at V came to 6 bases and at J to 5 bases, leaving 5 bases not matched to a gene. Germline V CDR1 and CDR2: PRHDT, FYEKMQ (reference sequence). There are 13 residues in the CDR3. The CDR3 sequence: CASRIQGAHEQYF. CDR3 bases: TGTGCCAGCAGAATACAGGGGGCCCACGAGCAGTACTTC.

The chain combines TRBV12-3 or TRBV12-4 with TRBJ1-5; 10 nucleotides agree with TRBD1. The trim removed 6 bases at V and 7 bases at J, leaving 3 bases unmatched. This CDR3 spans 13 amino acids. CDR3 nucleotides: TGTGCCAGCAGGGGGACAGGGGTGCAGCCCCAGCATTTT. Residues: CASRGTGVQPQHF.

This chain joins TRBV5-1 and TRBJ2-6; D is undetermined. V shed 5 bases and J shed 0 bases, with 9 bases lying between them. The CDR3 has 15 amino acids. Germline V gene data show CDR1 as SGHRS and CDR2 as YFSETQ. The CDR3 here is CASSQVLSGANVLTF. The CDR3 DNA sequence: TGCGCCAGCAGTCAGGTCCTCTCTGGGGCCAACGTCCTGACTTTC.

This clone has only one observation. Written as DNA, the CDR3 is TGTGCCAGCAGCGGCAGCGGCACAGATACGCAGTATTTT. It codes for CASSGSGTDTQYF. The chain links TRBV7-9 to TRBJ2-3; unclear D gene. Trimming shortened V by 5 bases and J by 1 base, and 7 bases separated the two germline ends. There are 13 residues in the CDR3. The V gene's germline CDR1 is SEHNR and CDR2 FQNEAQ (reference sequence). Full variable domain (missing parts from reference TRBV7-9 and TRBJ2-3): DTGVSQNPRHKITKRGQNVTFRCDPISEHNRLYWYRQTLGQGPEFLTYFQNEAQLEKSRLLSDRFSAERPKGSFSTLEIQRTEQGDSAMYLCASSGSGTDTQYFGPGTRLTVL.

The rearrangement uses TRBV28 and TRBJ2-2; tentative D call: TRBD2 (5 bases). CDR1 is MDHEN and CDR2 is SYDVKM in the germline V gene. V was cut by 7 bases and J by 8 bases, with 17 bases left in between. This CDR3 spans 14 amino acids. The CDR3 here is CASTPTFSGGELFF. The CDR3 DNA sequence: TGTGCCAGCACTCCCACGTTTTCGGGGGGGGAGCTGTTTTTT.

This clone came up once. The V gene is TRBV14, the J gene TRBJ1-4; 11 nucleotides align to TRBD1. Looked up from germline, CDR1 is SGHDN and CDR2 is FVKESK. There are 15 residues in the CDR3. The V segment lost 4 bases and the J segment 8 bases; nucleotides outside the gene matches: 6. The CDR3 is CASSLRTGGLEKLFF. The CDR3 DNA reads TGTGCCAGCAGCCTTAGGACAGGGGGCTTGGAAAAACTGTTTTTT. The entire variable domain, with the rest obtained from reference TRBV14 and TRBJ1-4, is as follows: EAGVTQFPSHSVIEKGQTVTLRCDPISGHDNLYWYRRVMGKEIKFLLHFVKESKQDESGMPNNRFLAERTGGTYSTLKVQPAELEDSGVYFCASSLRTGGLEKLFFGSGTQLSVL.

This clone was found a few times. This chain connects TRBV4-1 to TRBJ1-5; TRBD1 matches at 7 bases. V was clipped by 1 base and J by 7 bases; unmatched bases: 7. Germline V CDR1 and CDR2: MGHRA, YSYEKL. The CDR3 is made up of 15 amino acids. As DNA, the CDR3 is TGCGCCAGCAGCCAAGTTTTGGGACAGCGACAGCCCCAGCATTTT. Encoded protein: CASSQVLGQRQPQHF.

The rearrangement joins TRBV14 to TRBJ1-2, with TRBD1 matching over 8 bases. Germline-derived CDR1 and CDR2 are SGHDN and FVKESK. Trimming cost V 0 bases and J 4 bases; bases outside gene matches: 4. This CDR3 has 15 amino acids. The CDR3 DNA is TGTGCCAGCAGCCAAGAAGGCAGGGGGCCCTATGGCTACACCTTC. Its translation is CASSQEGRGPYGYTF.